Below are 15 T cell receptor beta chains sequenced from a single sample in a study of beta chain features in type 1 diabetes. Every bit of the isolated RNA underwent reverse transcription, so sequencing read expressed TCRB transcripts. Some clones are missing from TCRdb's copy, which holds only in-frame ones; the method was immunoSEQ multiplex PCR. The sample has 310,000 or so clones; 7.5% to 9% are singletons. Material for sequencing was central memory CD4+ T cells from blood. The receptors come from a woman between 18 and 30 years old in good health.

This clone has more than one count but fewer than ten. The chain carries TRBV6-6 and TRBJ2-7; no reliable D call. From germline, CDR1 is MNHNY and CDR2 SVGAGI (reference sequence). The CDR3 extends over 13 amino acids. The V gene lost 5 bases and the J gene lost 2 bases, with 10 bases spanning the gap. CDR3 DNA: TGTGCCAGCAGTCTGTTCGTTCCCTACGAGCAGTACTTC. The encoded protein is CASSLFVPYEQYF.

This chain's CDR3 is CASSPRGAGQGTHEQYF. Written as DNA, the CDR3 is TGTGCCAGCAGCCCGCGGGGGGCGGGACAGGGCACCCACGAGCAGTACTTC. The gene calls are TRBV11-2 and TRBJ2-7, with a possible D match to TRBD1 (9 bases). Trimming stripped 5 bases from V and 5 bases from J, with 25 bases between. The CDR3 totals 17 residues. CDR1 and CDR2 from the germline V gene are SGHAT and FQNNGV.

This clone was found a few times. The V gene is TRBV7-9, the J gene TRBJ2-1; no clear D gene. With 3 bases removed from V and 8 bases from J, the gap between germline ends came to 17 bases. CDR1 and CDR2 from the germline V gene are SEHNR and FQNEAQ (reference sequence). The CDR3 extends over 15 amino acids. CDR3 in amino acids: CASSFWASQSDEQFF. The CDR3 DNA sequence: TGTGCCAGCAGCTTCTGGGCTAGTCAGTCTGATGAGCAGTTCTTC. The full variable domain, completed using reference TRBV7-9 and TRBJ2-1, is DTGVSQNPRHKITKRGQNVTFRCDPISEHNRLYWYRQTLGQGPEFLTYFQNEAQLEKSRLLSDRFSAERPKGSFSTLEIQRTEQGDSAMYLCASSFWASQSDEQFFGPGTRLTVL.

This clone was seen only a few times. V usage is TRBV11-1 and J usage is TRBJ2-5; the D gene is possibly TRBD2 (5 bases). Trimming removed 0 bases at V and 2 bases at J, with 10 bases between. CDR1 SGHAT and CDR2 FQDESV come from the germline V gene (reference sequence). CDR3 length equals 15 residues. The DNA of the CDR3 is TGTGCCAGCAGCTTAGCACGGGGTCTACAAGAGACCCAGTACTTC. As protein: CASSLARGLQETQYF.

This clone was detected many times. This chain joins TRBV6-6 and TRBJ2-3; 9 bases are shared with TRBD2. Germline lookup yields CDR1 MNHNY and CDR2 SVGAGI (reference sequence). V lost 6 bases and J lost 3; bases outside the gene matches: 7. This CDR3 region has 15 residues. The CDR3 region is CASRSESGRTDTQYF. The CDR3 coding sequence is TGTGCCAGCAGATCCGAAAGCGGGAGGACAGATACGCAGTATTTT.

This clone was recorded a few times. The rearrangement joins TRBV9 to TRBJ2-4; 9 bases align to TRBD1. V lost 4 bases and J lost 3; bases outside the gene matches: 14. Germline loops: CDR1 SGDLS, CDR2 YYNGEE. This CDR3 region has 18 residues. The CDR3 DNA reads TGTGCCAGCAGCCGCGGGACAGGGTCGAGTCTTGTCAAAAACATTCAGTACTTC. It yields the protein CASSRGTGSSLVKNIQYF.

The CDR3 protein is CASSAGTWGNEQFF. CDR3 coding DNA: TGTGCCAGCAGCGCAGGGACTTGGGGCAATGAGCAGTTCTTC. V and J are TRBV9 and TRBJ2-1, with D tentatively TRBD2 (6 bases). Trimming left V 3 bases short and J 6 bases short, with 13 bases between. The germline gives CDR1 SGDLS, CDR2 YYNGEE. The CDR3 length is 14 residues.

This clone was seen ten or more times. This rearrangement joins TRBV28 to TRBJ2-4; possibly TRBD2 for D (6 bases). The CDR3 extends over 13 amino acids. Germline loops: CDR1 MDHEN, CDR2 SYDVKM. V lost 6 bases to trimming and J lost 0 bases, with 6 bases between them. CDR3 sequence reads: CASREGAKNIQYF. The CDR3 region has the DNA TGTGCCAGCAGGGAGGGAGCCAAAAACATTCAGTACTTC.

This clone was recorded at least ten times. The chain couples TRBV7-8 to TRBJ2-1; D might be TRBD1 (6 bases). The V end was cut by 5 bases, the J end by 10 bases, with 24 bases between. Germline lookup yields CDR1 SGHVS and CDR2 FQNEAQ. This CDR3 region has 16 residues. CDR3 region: CASSEGNREYSFEQFF. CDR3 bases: TGTGCCAGCAGCGAGGGAAACAGGGAGTATTCTTTCGAGCAGTTCTTC.

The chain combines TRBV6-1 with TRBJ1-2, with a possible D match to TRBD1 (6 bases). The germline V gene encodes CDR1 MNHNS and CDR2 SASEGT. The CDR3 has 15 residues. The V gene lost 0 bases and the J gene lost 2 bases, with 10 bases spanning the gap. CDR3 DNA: TGTGCCAGCAGTGAAGCTTTTGGACAGAACTATGGCTACACCTTC. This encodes CASSEAFGQNYGYTF.

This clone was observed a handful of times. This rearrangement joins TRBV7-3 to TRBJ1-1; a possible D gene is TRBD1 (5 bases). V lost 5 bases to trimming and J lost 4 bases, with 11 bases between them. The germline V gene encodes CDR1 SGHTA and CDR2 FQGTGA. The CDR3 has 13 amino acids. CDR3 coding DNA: TGTGCCAGCAGCCTAGGCGGGGGCACTGAAGCTTTCTTT. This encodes CASSLGGGTEAFF.

The CDR3 DNA is TGCGCCAGCAGTCAATCCGGACAGGGTAACTATGGCTACACCTTC. It translates to CASSQSGQGNYGYTF. The chain combines TRBV23-1 with TRBJ1-2; 8 nucleotides match TRBD1. TRBV23-1 is flagged as an ORF with uncertain function. After removal of 0 bases from V and 1 base from J, the junction contained 1 base not matched to a gene. The CDR3 is 15 amino acids.

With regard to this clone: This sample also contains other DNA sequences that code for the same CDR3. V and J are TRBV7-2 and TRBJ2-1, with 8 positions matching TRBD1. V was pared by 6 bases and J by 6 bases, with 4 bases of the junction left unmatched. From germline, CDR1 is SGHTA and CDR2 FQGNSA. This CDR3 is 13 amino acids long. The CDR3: CASSLGQGNEQFF. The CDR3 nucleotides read TGTGCCAGCAGTCTCGGACAGGGCAATGAGCAGTTCTTC.

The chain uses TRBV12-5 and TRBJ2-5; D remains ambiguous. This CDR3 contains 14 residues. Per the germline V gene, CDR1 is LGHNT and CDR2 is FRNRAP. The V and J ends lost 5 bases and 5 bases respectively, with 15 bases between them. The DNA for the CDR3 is TGTGCTAGTGGTAGCGACGCCCGGCCGGAGACCCAGTACTTC. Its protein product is CASGSDARPETQYF. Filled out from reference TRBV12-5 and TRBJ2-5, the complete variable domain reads DARVTQTPRHKVTEMGQEVTMRCQPILGHNTVFWYRQTMMQGLELLAYFRNRAPLDDSGMPKDRFSAEMPDATLATLKIQPSEPRDSAVYFCASGSDARPETQYFGPGTRLLVL.

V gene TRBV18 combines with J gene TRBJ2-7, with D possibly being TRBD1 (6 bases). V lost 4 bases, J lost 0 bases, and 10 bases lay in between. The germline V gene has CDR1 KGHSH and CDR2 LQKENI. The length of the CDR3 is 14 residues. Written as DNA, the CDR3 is TGTGCCAGCTCACGGGACACCAGCTCCTACGAGCAGTACTTC. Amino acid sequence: CASSRDTSSYEQYF.